These T cell receptor beta chains were read from a single sample in a study of blood T cell repertoires in COVID-19. The assay was immunoSEQ multiplex PCR, and TCRdb's table has in-frame clones only and misses some. The sample records about 190,000 clones, roughly 90% being singletons. Sequenced: peripheral blood. Source of these receptors: a man aged 40-50 years with acute or convalescent COVID-19. The conserved cysteine and the conserved F or W are not part of the CDR3 here. The D gene is left open where the match is weak.

D,V,CDR3
TRBD2,TRBV11-2,ASSSRSTSWLPDTQY
TRBD1,TRBV18,ASSSDRGNEKLF
.,TRBV10-3,AISEMQGLSGNSPLH
.,TRBV15,ATSRVAGTNEQF
TRBD1,TRBV28,ASSFDRGNQPQH
TRBD1,TRBV6-5,ASSYTQGAIGELF
.,TRBV6-5,ASSYSRGSGNTIY
.,TRBV29-1,SVYLTGFSYEQY
TRBD2,TRBV5-1,ASSLLAGGTDTQY
TRBD2,TRBV6-2/TRBV6-3,ASSRGGREETQY
TRBD1,TRBV5-1,ASSQGTGSGELF
TRBD1,TRBV6-2/TRBV6-3,ASSLPMSWTGRLGYT
.,TRBV19,ASSMASNQPQH
TRBD1,TRBV7-9,ASSSPPGQGGGETQY
.,TRBV7-8,ASSLATGPYEQY
TRBD1,TRBV5-1,ASSWGTGDGNQPQH
.,TRBV6-6,ASRATGGNQPQH
.,TRBV11-2,ASSFSNGPNSPLH
.,TRBV5-6,ASSPLRRGASYNEQF
TRBD1,TRBV3-1/TRBV3-2,ASSQHRDRADGYT
TRBD2,TRBV14,ASSQLSGGARYEQF
TRBD1,TRBV19,ASSITGGSGNTIY
TRBD1,TRBV19,ASSITTGVNGIQY
TRBD1,TRBV5-1,ASSFGTGESNEQF
.,TRBV19,ASSMGASNTEAF
TRBD2,TRBV6-6,ASSRARLAGGPGELF
TRBD1,TRBV7-9,ASSGPWDRESEQY
.,TRBV27,ASSSPVTGDYEQY
.,TRBV7-9,ASRGVHTEAF
.,TRBV27,ASSLGTPYNEQF
.,TRBV6-5,ASSYAEFGGYT
TRBD2,TRBV2,ASSLGLKGAGGTQY
TRBD2,TRBV7-9,ASSSDPLAGTTDTQY
.,TRBV7-9,ASSLPLTYEQY
.,TRBV7-9,ASSPAGTSNTEAF
.,TRBV5-1,ASSLLGQPNTGELF
TRBD1,TRBV27,ASSRLRDRGLGTEAF
.,TRBV5-1,ASSQTLGTTEAF
.,TRBV14,ASSTRTAAYGYT
TRBD2,TRBV2,ASSFGTNNYNEQF
.,TRBV7-3,ASSAQQGTDTQY
TRBD1,TRBV2,ASSDRGLDTEAF
.,TRBV6-2/TRBV6-3,ASSYRGQETQY
.,TRBV7-9,ASSLFSVPYEQY
.,TRBV27,ASSLRGIGYT
.,TRBV7-2,ASSLQGEVSGELF
TRBD1,TRBV30,AWNRGNIQY
.,TRBV7-6,ASSLGLREGGETQY
TRBD1,TRBV11-2,ASGLTGGSYEQY
TRBD1,TRBV19,ASSMPTGRVNIQY
TRBD1,TRBV5-1,ASSLSRTGVAEKLF
.,TRBV6-2/TRBV6-3,ASSYSEGGQETQY
TRBD1,TRBV28,ASRPGTGSYEQY
TRBD1,TRBV12-3/TRBV12-4,ASSFGRGNIQY
.,TRBV5-1,ASSLGGGEETQY
TRBD1,TRBV6-5,ASTHRGRTTDTQY
.,TRBV18,ASSPGASSYEQY
TRBD2,TRBV10-1,ASSESSGGAVDTQY
TRBD1,TRBV4-2,ASSRYRDSYGYT